One T cell receptor (beta chain) is described in this entry. The sample belongs to a study of blood T cell repertoires in COVID-19. Study-wide background: Acute and convalescent COVID-19 specimens originated in the United States, Italy and Spain. In each case, the material was cDNA or gDNA derived from T cells, B-cell-depleted T cells, or PBMCs.

V shed 2 bases, J shed 1 base, and the junction held 4 bases outside the gene matches. CDR3 length: 16 residues. CDR1 is SGHRS and CDR2 is YFSETQ in the germline V gene. Per the study methods: Estimation of nucleated cell counts relied on the amplification of reference gene primers. Some clones are missing from TCRdb's copy, which holds only in-frame ones; the method was immunoSEQ multiplex PCR. V, J and clone size reflect that table, while D and trimming were determined from the DNA. Of around 220,000 clones listed, around 82% are singletons. Recruits, aged about 18 to 89 years, lived in 25 or so US areas.

This sequence joins TRBV5-1 and TRBJ2-3, with 10 bases that match TRBD1. Sequenced: PBMCs or T cells enriched from blood (not recorded which). This TCR derives from a woman between 40 and 50 years old with acute COVID-19. CDR3 protein: CASSFSGTGGTDTQYF. DNA for the CDR3: TGCGCCAGCAGCTTCTCCGGGACAGGGGGCACAGATACGCAGTATTTT.